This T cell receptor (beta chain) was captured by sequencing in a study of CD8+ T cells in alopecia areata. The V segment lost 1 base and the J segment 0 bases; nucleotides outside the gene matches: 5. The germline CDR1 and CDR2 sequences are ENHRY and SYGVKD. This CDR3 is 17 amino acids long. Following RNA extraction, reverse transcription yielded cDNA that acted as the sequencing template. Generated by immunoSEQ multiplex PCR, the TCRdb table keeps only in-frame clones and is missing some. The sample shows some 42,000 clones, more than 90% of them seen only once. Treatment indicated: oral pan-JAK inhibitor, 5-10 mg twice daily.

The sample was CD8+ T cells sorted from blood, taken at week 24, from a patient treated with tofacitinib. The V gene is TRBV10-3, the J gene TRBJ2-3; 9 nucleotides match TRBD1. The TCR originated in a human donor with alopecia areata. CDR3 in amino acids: CAISEFRGTGSTDTQYF. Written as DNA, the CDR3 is TGTGCCATCAGTGAGTTCCGAGGGACAGGGAGCACAGATACGCAGTATTTT.